These 32 T cell receptor beta chains were all obtained from the same sample, sequenced in a study of T cell responses to AZD1222 COVID-19 vaccine (TCRdb year 2021). Libraries were constructed by the immunoSEQ multiplex PCR assay. The table comes from immuneACCESS by way of TCRdb, which keeps in-frame sequences with V and J called. Part of the clones is missing from these tables; in studies checked, under half for an unresolved V gene and the rest for unknown reasons. For this sample the table gives about 110,000 clones, of which 87% were detected only once. The ten biggest clones cover less than 2.5% of the sample. What this sample's time point label stands for: about 28 days (+/-7) after the second vaccine dose. Source: peripheral blood, taken 28 days after the second AZD1222 dose. These receptors were collected from an adult who received the AZD1222 COVID-19 vaccine.

The J gene is TRBJ2-1, the V gene TRBV19, with a weak D call TRBD2 (6 bases). V lost 5 bases to trimming and J lost 6 bases, with 17 bases between them. The CDR3 is 15 residues long. Germline V gene sequence: CDR1 LNHDA, CDR2 SQIVND (reference sequence). CDR3 nucleotide sequence: TGTGCCAGTAGTTTGACTAGGGACTTTCCCAATGAGCAGTTCTTC. Its protein is CASSLTRDFPNEQFF.

J is TRBJ1-6 and V is TRBV27; weak D call: TRBD1 (6 bases). Germline V gives CDR1 MNHEY, CDR2 SMNVEV (reference sequence). V shed 6 bases and J shed 0 bases, with 15 bases lying between them. The CDR3 contains 17 residues. The CDR3 spells CASRFGGGSSYNSPLHF. The CDR3 region has the DNA TGTGCCAGCAGGTTCGGGGGGGGCTCCTCCTATAATTCACCCCTCCACTTT.

This chain uses TRBV10-3 with TRBJ1-2, with a possible D match to TRBD1 (5 bases). The CDR3 totals 14 residues. Germline V gene data show CDR1 as ENHRY and CDR2 as SYGVKD. Trimming cost V 10 bases and J 1 base, with 16 bases left between them. This chain's CDR3 is CATRKKGLNYGYTF. In nucleotides, the CDR3 is TGTGCCACCAGGAAGAAGGGACTTAACTATGGCTACACCTTC.

The CDR3 nucleotides read TGTGCCAGCAGTCCCCGAACAGGGGGTAGGGAGACCCAGTACTTC. This gives the protein CASSPRTGGRETQYF. The chain combines TRBV28 with TRBJ2-5, with TRBD1 matching 8 bases. Germline V gene lookup returns CDR1 MDHEN and CDR2 SYDVKM. CDR3 length: 15 residues. The junction had 10 bases not matched to a gene; V was cut back by 5 bases and J by 5 bases. The full variable domain, completed using reference TRBV28 and TRBJ2-5, is DVKVTQSSRYLVKRTGEKVFLECVQDMDHENMFWYRQDPGLGLRLIYFSYDVKMKEKGDIPEGYSVSREKKERFSLILESASTNQTSMYLCASSPRTGGRETQYFGPGTRLLVL.

The J gene is TRBJ2-7, the V gene TRBV30; possible D gene TRBD2, 5 bases. CDR3 length: 13 amino acids. V was clipped by 6 bases and J by 0 bases, with 12 bases between them. Per the germline V gene, CDR1 is GTSNPN and CDR2 is SVGIG (reference sequence). In DNA, the CDR3 is TGTGCCTGCCGAAGCGGTCACTCCTACGAGCAGTACTTC. Translated: CACRSGHSYEQYF.

This sequence joins TRBV28 and TRBJ1-2; 11 nucleotides align to TRBD1. Germline V gene sequence: CDR1 MDHEN, CDR2 SYDVKM. CDR3 length: 15 amino acids. The J segment lost 4 bases and the V segment lost 7 bases, leaving 8 bases of the junction unmatched. CDR3 protein: CASNVQDRGLYGYTF. The CDR3 nucleotides read TGTGCCAGCAACGTTCAGGACAGGGGGCTCTATGGCTACACCTTC.

DNA of the CDR3: TGTGCCAGCAGCCCACCGGGACTAGCGGTGTCAGATACGCAGTATTTT. Its protein is CASSPPGLAVSDTQYF. V and J are TRBV14 and TRBJ2-3, with 11 bases aligning to TRBD2. Germline V gene data show CDR1 as SGHDN and CDR2 as FVKESK. V was clipped by 4 bases and J by 4 bases; unmatched bases: 7. The CDR3 loop spans 16 amino acids.

The V gene is TRBV10-3, the J gene TRBJ1-1; TRBD1 matches 9 bases. From germline, CDR1 is ENHRY and CDR2 SYGVKD. After removal of 6 bases from V and 5 bases from J, the junction contained 4 bases not matched to a gene. The CDR3 loop spans 13 amino acids. This CDR3 is CAIRGQGETEAFF. As DNA, the CDR3 is TGTGCCATCAGGGGACAGGGTGAAACTGAAGCTTTCTTT.

This clone was detected once. The rearrangement uses TRBV19 and TRBJ1-2, with TRBD1 matching over 8 bases. This CDR3 is 13 amino acids long. V lost 5 bases to trimming and J lost 4 bases; unmatched junction nucleotides: 3. Germline lookup yields CDR1 LNHDA and CDR2 SQIVND (reference sequence). The CDR3, as DNA: TGTGCCAGTAGTGCAGGGGGCAGCTATGGCTACACCTTC. It yields the protein CASSAGGSYGYTF.

The chain combines TRBV5-4 with TRBJ1-2; D is undetermined. The CDR3 totals 13 residues. V was trimmed by 5 bases and J by 5 bases, leaving 13 bases between them. Germline V gene data show CDR1 as SGHNT and CDR2 as YYREEE (reference sequence). CDR3 sequence reads: CASSPDEIYGYTF. The CDR3 bases are TGTGCCAGCAGTCCGGACGAAATATATGGCTACACCTTC. Drawing the rest from reference TRBV5-4 and TRBJ1-2, the complete variable domain is ETGVTQSPTHLIKTRGQQVTLRCSSQSGHNTVSWYQQALGQGPQFIFQYYREEENGRGNFPPRFSGLQFPNYSSELNVNALELDDSALYLCASSPDEIYGYTFGSGTRLTVV.

The chain recombines TRBV27 with TRBJ1-2; no definite D call. Trimming shortened V by 5 bases and J by 6 bases, and 10 bases separated the two germline ends. This CDR3 spans 12 amino acids. CDR1 and CDR2 (germline): MNHEY, SMNVEV (reference sequence). This CDR3 is CASSGQMDGYTF. The CDR3 DNA reads TGTGCCAGCAGTGGCCAGATGGATGGCTACACCTTC.

The chain carries TRBV7-2 and TRBJ1-1; D uncertain. V was clipped by 3 bases and J by 0 bases, with 5 bases between them. The germline V gene has CDR1 SGHTA and CDR2 FQGNSA. CDR3 length: 13 amino acids. CDR3 DNA: TGTGCCAGCAGCTTTGAGGTGAACACTGAAGCTTTCTTT. This codes for CASSFEVNTEAFF. The full variable domain, completed using reference TRBV7-2 and TRBJ1-1, is GAGVSQSPSNKVTEKGKDVELRCDPISGHTALYWYRQSLGQGLEFLIYFQGNSAPDKSGLPSDRFSAERTGGSVSTLTIQRTQQEDSAVYLCASSFEVNTEAFFGQGTRLTVV.

The V and J genes are TRBV7-9 and TRBJ2-3; tentatively, D is TRBD2 (6 bases). This CDR3 is 15 amino acids long. V was clipped by 0 bases and J by 6 bases, with 13 bases between them. Germline CDR1 reads SEHNR; CDR2 reads FQNEAQ (reference sequence). DNA of the CDR3: TGTGCCAGCAGCTTAGCGTGGGGGGAGCTGGATACGCAGTATTTT. It specifies CASSLAWGELDTQYF.

This clone occurred once. The chain combines TRBV4-2 with TRBJ1-5, with D perhaps TRBD1 (6 bases). CDR3 size: 16 residues. Germline V lookup: CDR1 LGHNA, CDR2 YNFKEQ. Deletions cut 5 bases from V and 6 bases from J, with 20 bases between. This CDR3 is CASSNVHRDGSQPQHF. The CDR3 DNA sequence: TGTGCCAGCAGCAATGTCCACAGGGACGGGAGTCAGCCCCAGCATTTT.

This chain uses TRBV10-2 with TRBJ1-1; tentatively, D is TRBD1 (6 bases). The CDR3 has 13 residues. The V gene's germline CDR1 is WSHSY and CDR2 SAAADI. The V end was cut by 7 bases, the J end by 6 bases, with 15 bases between. This CDR3 is CASKEGGFSEAFF. The CDR3 coding sequence is TGCGCCAGCAAAGAGGGGGGGTTCTCTGAAGCTTTCTTT.

The chain links TRBV7-6 to TRBJ1-4, with 7 nucleotides matching TRBD1. CDR1 is SGHVS, CDR2 FNYEAQ, per germline. The CDR3 loop spans 13 amino acids. With 8 bases clipped from V and 8 bases from J, the junction kept 8 bases outside the gene matches. The CDR3 region is CASQRGQKEKLFF. In DNA, the CDR3 is TGTGCCAGCCAACGGGGACAGAAGGAAAAACTGTTTTTT.

This chain uses TRBV12-3 or TRBV12-4 with TRBJ2-2, with D unclear. This CDR3 region has 13 residues. The V end was cut by 3 bases, the J end by 5 bases, with 7 bases between. The CDR3 region has the DNA TGTGCCAGCAGTTTTTTGGTTACCGGGGAGCTGTTTTTT. Amino acids: CASSFLVTGELFF.

The CDR3 DNA reads TGTGCCATCAGCGGACAGGAATTCGCCGGGGAGCTGTTTTTT. Protein sequence: CAISGQEFAGELFF. The chain employs TRBV10-3 and TRBJ2-2; 7 positions match TRBD1. CDR1 and CDR2 from the germline V gene are ENHRY and SYGVKD. The CDR3 runs to 14 residues. The J segment lost 6 bases and the V segment lost 6 bases, leaving 7 bases of the junction unmatched.

This clone has just a few counts. The rearrangement joins TRBV11-2 to TRBJ1-2, with TRBD1 matching 8 bases. The V segment lost 7 bases and the J segment 3 bases; nucleotides outside the gene matches: 16. The CDR3 loop spans 17 amino acids. Germline CDR1 and CDR2: SGHAT and FQNNGV. The CDR3 DNA sequence: TGTGCCAGCACCTTTAAGGACAGGGCGTGGATTCACTATGGCTACACCTTC. Translation: CASTFKDRAWIHYGYTF.

V usage is TRBV28 and J usage is TRBJ1-3; 9 bases match TRBD1. V was clipped by 5 bases and J by 3 bases; unmatched bases: 5. Germline V gives CDR1 MDHEN, CDR2 SYDVKM. The CDR3 covers 15 residues. This CDR3 reads CASSPDRGYGNTIYF. The CDR3 DNA follows: TGTGCCAGCAGTCCTGACAGGGGGTATGGAAACACCATATATTTT.

This chain joins TRBV7-3 and TRBJ2-3; TRBD2 agrees at 10 bases. V was pared by 5 bases and J by 0 bases, with 8 bases of the junction left unmatched. This CDR3 contains 17 residues. Germline V gene lookup returns CDR1 SGHTA and CDR2 FQGTGA. CDR3 in DNA: TGTGCCAGCAGCAGGGACCCACTAGCGGGGAGCACAGATACGCAGTATTTT. Protein product: CASSRDPLAGSTDTQYF.

This rearrangement joins TRBV21-1 to TRBJ2-2; the D call TRBD2 from the table was never checked on the DNA. TRBV21-1 is classified as a pseudogene. There are 13 residues in the CDR3. The CDR3 spells CASIPVGSGELFF. In nucleotides, the CDR3 is TGTGCCAGCATCCCGGTCGGTTCCGGGGAGCTGTTTTTT.

The chain couples TRBV9 to TRBJ2-7, with D perhaps TRBD1 (6 bases). CDR3 size: 10 residues. Germline CDR1 is SGDLS and CDR2 is YYNGEE. V lost 7 bases and J lost 8, with 10 bases in between. The CDR3 nucleotides read TGTGCCAGCCACAGGGAAAAGCAGTACTTC. Translation gives CASHREKQYF. Using reference TRBV9 and TRBJ2-7 for the parts outside the CDR3, the full variable domain is DSGVTQTPKHLITATGQRVTLRCSPRSGDLSVYWYQQSLDQGLQFLIQYYNGEERAKGNILERFSAQQFPDLHSELNLSSLELGDSALYFCASHREKQYFGPGTRLTVT.

The rearrangement joins TRBV27 to TRBJ1-2; the match to TRBD1 covers 9 bases. Looked up from germline, CDR1 is MNHEY and CDR2 is SMNVEV (reference sequence). This CDR3 region has 15 residues. Unmatched junction bases numbered 8, after V lost 5 bases and J lost 4 bases. CDR3 residues: CASSPETGGAYGYTF. CDR3 DNA: TGTGCCAGCAGTCCAGAGACAGGGGGGGCCTATGGCTACACCTTC.

The chain joins TRBV5-1 to TRBJ2-1; D remains unclear. V was cut by 0 bases and J by 4 bases, with 8 bases left in between. Germline CDR1 is SGHRS and CDR2 is YFSETQ. This CDR3 is 14 amino acids long. The CDR3 here is CASSLGAVYNEQFF. DNA for the CDR3: TGCGCCAGCAGCTTGGGCGCAGTGTACAATGAGCAGTTCTTC.

J is TRBJ1-2 and V is TRBV30; TRBD1 agrees at 9 bases. Trimming cost V 2 bases and J 2 bases; bases outside gene matches: 6. Germline V lookup: CDR1 GTSNPN, CDR2 SVGIG (reference sequence). This CDR3 has 15 amino acids. The CDR3 here is CAWSPNRGRNYGYTF. The CDR3 DNA is TGTGCCTGGAGTCCGAACAGGGGGCGAAACTATGGCTACACCTTC.

This clone was seen only once. The chain uses TRBV4-1 and TRBJ1-1; TRBD1 might be the D (6 bases). The CDR3 runs 14 residues. Germline CDR1 reads MGHRA; CDR2 reads YSYEKL. Trimming cost V 0 bases and J 6 bases, with 11 bases left between them. This CDR3 reads CASSQDAGGAEAFF. Written as DNA, the CDR3 is TGCGCCAGCAGCCAAGATGCGGGGGGCGCTGAAGCTTTCTTT.

This rearrangement joins TRBV30 to TRBJ1-3; D gene ambiguous. Deletions cut 3 bases from V and 0 bases from J, with 15 bases between. The CDR3 has 16 amino acids. Germline V gene sequence: CDR1 GTSNPN, CDR2 SVGIG (reference sequence). CDR3 in amino acids: CAWRDRRKGSGNTIYF. CDR3 nucleotides: TGTGCCTGGAGGGACCGGAGGAAGGGCTCTGGAAACACCATATATTTT.

The CDR3 loop reads CASSVQGEAGQETQYF. DNA for the CDR3: TGCGCCAGCAGTGTACAGGGTGAGGCGGGTCAAGAGACCCAGTACTTC. The J gene is TRBJ2-5, the V gene TRBV4-1; perhaps TRBD1 as D (6 bases). Trimming took 6 bases from V and 2 from J, leaving 19 bases between them. Germline V gives CDR1 MGHRA, CDR2 YSYEKL. The CDR3 loop spans 16 amino acids.

The chain couples TRBV6-5 to TRBJ2-1; 10 bases map to TRBD2. Per the germline V gene, CDR1 is MNHEY and CDR2 is SVGAGI. The CDR3 is made up of 13 amino acids. J lost 9 bases, V lost 7 bases, and 6 bases had no gene match. This CDR3 is CASKSGRAGEQFF. In DNA form, the CDR3 reads TGTGCCAGCAAGAGCGGGAGGGCAGGTGAGCAGTTCTTC.

The chain links TRBV5-1 to TRBJ2-1; 9 positions agree with TRBD2. CDR1 is SGHRS and CDR2 is YFSETQ in the germline V gene. CDR3 length: 15 residues. The J segment lost 7 bases and the V segment lost 3 bases, leaving 8 bases of the junction unmatched. The CDR3 here is CASSYTSGSGNEQFF. CDR3 bases: TGCGCCAGCAGCTACACTAGCGGGTCAGGGAATGAGCAGTTCTTC.

The genes are TRBV6-5 and TRBJ2-1; 10 bases agree with TRBD2. Germline CDR1 MNHEY, CDR2 SVGAGI. V gave up 4 bases and J gave up 5 bases; unmatched junction bases: 8. The CDR3 is 16 residues long. The CDR3 DNA sequence: TGTGCCAGCAGTTCCCCGGGACTAGCGAGAGACAATGAGCAGTTCTTC. It translates to CASSSPGLARDNEQFF.